The source of this TCR beta chain is a study of blood T cells in healthy people across ages. In this sample, this clonotype turned up a few times. Its target is unknown. V shed 0 bases and J shed 2 bases, with 11 bases lying between them. The CDR3 runs to 15 residues. Germline assignment: CDR1 LGHNA and CDR2 YSLEER. The use of a sample-barcoded 5' primer and a J-beta primer mix characterized a second PCR of 7 to 11 cycles. Using its own MiXCR run on the 5' RACE reads, TCRdb lists one record per CDR3 protein. The table shows some 640,000 distinct CDR3 sequences, with 49% occurring only once. Drawing of peripheral blood yielded approximately 10 milliliters from each donor. Per sample, a minimum of 6.5 million PBMCs were isolated. General study findings and limits: The study found more naive CD4+ cells and higher diversity in long-lived than aged donors. Per-million-T-cell TCR beta diversity fell roughly linearly with age.

The sequencing input was blood. The sequence was collected from a woman in her sixties or seventies in good health. This chain connects TRBV4-3 to TRBJ2-7; D tentatively reads TRBD1 or TRBD2 (6 bases each). The CDR3 coding sequence is TGCGCCAGCAGCCAAGACTGGAGGGGGACCTACGAGCAGTACTTC. This translates into CASSQDWRGTYEQYF.